A selection of T cell receptor beta chains follows, all from one sample in a study of shared clonotypes between healthy human individuals. TCRdb's table, derived via immunoSEQ multiplex PCR, lists solely in-frame clones and lacks some. Here the sample spans about 2.4 million clones, 93% being singletons. The sequencing input was naive CD4+ T cells from PBMCs. These receptors all come from a man between 18 and 29 years old in good health. Some clones in this sample may be carry-over from other donors' samples. Each CDR3 is given without its conserved first and last residue.

V,CDR3
TRBV6-5,ASSATDRGGQF
TRBV5-1,ASSRSRLTDTEAF
TRBV7-9,ATRTGRNTGELF
TRBV27,ASSSRQGLIYEQY
TRBV6-5,ASSSNRYYEQY
TRBV9,ASSVVTANTEAF
TRBV7-9,ASSAGPRSAMNTEAF
TRBV6-5,ASSYGGRNYGYT
TRBV5-5,ASSNVPGQGTYEQY
TRBV7-2,ASSLGGALNTEAF
TRBV7-6,ASSRRTSVYQETQY